These 3 T cell receptor beta chains were all obtained from the same sample, sequenced in a study of blood T cell repertoires in COVID-19. Assay used: immunoSEQ multiplex PCR; TCRdb lists only in-frame clones, some missing. This sample yields approximately 120,000 clones, of which approximately 80% are seen a single time; 6.6% belongs to the top ten. Sequenced material: peripheral blood. All receptors come from a woman aged 50 to 65 with acute or convalescent COVID-19.

This clone came up once. The V and J genes are TRBV7-9 and TRBJ1-2; D possibly corresponds to TRBD1 (5 bases). Germline values: CDR1 SEHNR, CDR2 FQNEAQ (reference sequence). The CDR3 length is 14 residues. V shed 7 bases and J shed 0 bases, with 12 bases lying between them. CDR3 protein: CASNPGGANYGYTF. DNA for the CDR3: TGTGCCAGCAACCCCGGGGGAGCTAACTATGGCTACACCTTC. Full variable domain (rest looked up from reference TRBV7-9 and TRBJ1-2): DTGVSQNPRHKITKRGQNVTFRCDPISEHNRLYWYRQTLGQGPEFLTYFQNEAQLEKSRLLSDRFSAERPKGSFSTLEIQRTEQGDSAMYLCASNPGGANYGYTFGSGTRLTVV.

This chain uses TRBV7-8 with TRBJ1-2, with 7 bases that match TRBD1. The CDR3 has 15 amino acids. Germline V CDR1 and CDR2: SGHVS, FQNEAQ. Losses at the gene ends were 1 base for V and 3 bases for J; bases not matched to a gene: 5. This chain's CDR3 is CASSLVEGAYYGYTF. The CDR3 DNA is TGTGCCAGCAGCTTAGTAGAGGGGGCGTACTATGGCTACACCTTC. Filled out from reference TRBV7-8 and TRBJ1-2, the complete variable domain reads GAGVSQSPRYKVAKRGQDVALRCDPISGHVSLFWYQQALGQGPEFLTYFQNEAQLDKSGLPSDRFFAERPEGSVSTLKIQRTQQEDSAVYLCASSLVEGAYYGYTFGSGTRLTVV.

This clone was observed a handful of times. CDR3 amino acids: CASSVDSQMNTEAFF. CDR3 DNA: TGCGCCAGCAGCGTGGACAGTCAAATGAACACTGAAGCTTTCTTT. The chain joins TRBV5-1 to TRBJ1-1; TRBD1 might be the D (6 bases). The CDR3 is made up of 15 amino acids. Germline CDR1 SGHRS, CDR2 YFSETQ. Deletions cut 4 bases from V and 0 bases from J, with 13 bases between.